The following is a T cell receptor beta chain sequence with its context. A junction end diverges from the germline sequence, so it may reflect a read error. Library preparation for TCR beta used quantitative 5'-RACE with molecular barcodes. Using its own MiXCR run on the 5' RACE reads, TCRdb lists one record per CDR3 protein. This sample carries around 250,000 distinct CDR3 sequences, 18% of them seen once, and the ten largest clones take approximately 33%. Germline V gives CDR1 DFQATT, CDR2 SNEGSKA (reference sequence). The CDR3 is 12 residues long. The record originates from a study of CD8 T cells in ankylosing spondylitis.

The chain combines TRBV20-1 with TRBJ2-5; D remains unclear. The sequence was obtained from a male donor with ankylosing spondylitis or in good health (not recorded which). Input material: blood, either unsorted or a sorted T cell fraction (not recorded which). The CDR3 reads CSASKEQEIQYF. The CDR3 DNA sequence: TGCAGTGCTAGTAAAGAACAAGAGATCCAGTACTTC.